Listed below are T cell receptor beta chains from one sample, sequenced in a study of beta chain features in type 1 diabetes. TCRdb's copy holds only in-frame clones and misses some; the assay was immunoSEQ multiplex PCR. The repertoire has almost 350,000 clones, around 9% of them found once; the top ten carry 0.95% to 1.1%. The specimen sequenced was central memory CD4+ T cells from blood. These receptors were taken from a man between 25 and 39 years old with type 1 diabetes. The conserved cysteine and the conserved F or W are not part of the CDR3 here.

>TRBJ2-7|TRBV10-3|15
AISGGDRTASNYEQY
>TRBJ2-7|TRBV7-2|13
ASSLSQQSSYEQY
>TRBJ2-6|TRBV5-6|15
ASSSGPSPAGANVLT
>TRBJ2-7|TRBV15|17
ATSRGGQLPVARGGEQY
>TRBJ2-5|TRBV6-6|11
ASRVQGSETQY
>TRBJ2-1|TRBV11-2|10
ASSSGPNEQF
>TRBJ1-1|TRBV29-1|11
SVVQDGGTEAF
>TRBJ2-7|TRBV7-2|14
ASSLVGTSTPYEQY
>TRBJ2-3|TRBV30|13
AWSPGTSEFDTQY
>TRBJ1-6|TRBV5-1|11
ASRDSNNSPLH
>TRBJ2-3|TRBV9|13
ASSRSGGAADTQY
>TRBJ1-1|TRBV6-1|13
ASSSGTSMNTEAF
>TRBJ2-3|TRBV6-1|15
ASSDRASGGNTDTQY
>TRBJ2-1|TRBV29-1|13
SGGIAGISYNEQF
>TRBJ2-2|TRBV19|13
ASSLETGLAGELF
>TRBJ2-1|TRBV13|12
ASSDRDHYDEQF
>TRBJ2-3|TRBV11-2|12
ASSAGHSTDTQY
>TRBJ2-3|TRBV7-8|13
ASSVGTISTDTQY
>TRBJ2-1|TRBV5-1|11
ASSEGGRNEQF
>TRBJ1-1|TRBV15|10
ATSRDLSEAF
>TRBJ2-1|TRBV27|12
ASSWDSSYNEQF
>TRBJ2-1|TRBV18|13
ASSPRQGAQGEQF
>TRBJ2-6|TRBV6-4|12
ATPGGSGANVLT
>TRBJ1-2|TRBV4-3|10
ASSQGAGTYT
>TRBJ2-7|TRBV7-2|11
ASSLASAREQY
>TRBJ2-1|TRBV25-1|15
ASSEWGEQFLYNEQF
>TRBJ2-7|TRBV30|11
AWGQGGEYEQY
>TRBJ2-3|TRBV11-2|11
ASSLDLTDTQY
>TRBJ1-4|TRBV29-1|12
SVSREGRGEKLF
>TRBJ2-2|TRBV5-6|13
ASSLFAGRTGELF
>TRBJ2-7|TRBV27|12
ASARETGEYEQY
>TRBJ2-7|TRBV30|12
AWSVSGGGIGQY
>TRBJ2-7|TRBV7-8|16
ASRNTDPRAQGSYEQY
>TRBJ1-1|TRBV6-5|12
ASRYTALQGEAF
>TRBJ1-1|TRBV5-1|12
ASSLGQPGGEAF
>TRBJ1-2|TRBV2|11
ASSVRGSYGYT
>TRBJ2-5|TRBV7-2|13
ASSLNAGQQETQY
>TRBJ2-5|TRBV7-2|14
ASSSRTEQGRETQY
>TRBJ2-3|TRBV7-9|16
ASSSSARTGGNTDTQY
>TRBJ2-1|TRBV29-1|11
SVELRSYNEQF
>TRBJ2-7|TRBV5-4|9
ASSRIYEQY